Described below is a single TCR beta chain sequence and its context. Antigen specificity is unknown. Combining a sample-barcoded 5' primer with a J-beta primer mix, a second PCR ran for about 6 to 12 cycles. Researchers report that a template-switch adaptor with 12 random nucleotides tagged each cDNA molecule. Using its own MiXCR run on the 5' RACE reads, TCRdb lists one record per CDR3 protein. The sample includes about 930,000 distinct CDR3 sequences, around 29% of them seen just once. This entry comes from a study of blood T cells in healthy people across ages. Study-level points and caveats: When one million T cells were used, diversity estimates were thought to be underestimates. Roughly linear age-related decline in beta diversity appeared, significant by age around 40.

This CDR3 spans 14 amino acids. This same sample was also taken into another study, of T cells of mothers and their children.

Sequencing was performed on blood. The J gene is TRBJ2-5, the V gene TRBV12-3 or TRBV12-4, with D perhaps TRBD2 (5 bases). Matching the DNA end better, TRBJ2-7 makes the J call doubtful. The source is a woman between 40 and 50 years old in good health. Here the CDR3 reads CASSLGRETYEQYF. The DNA of the CDR3 is TGTGCCAGCAGTTTGGGAAGGGAGACCTACGAGCAGTACTTC.